The 14 T cell receptor beta chains in this list originate from one sample, sequenced in a study of response to subunit inactivated influenza vaccine (dated by TCRdb to 2017 to 2018). Receptors were amplified or captured by RT-PCR. Sequencing relied on an Illumina HiSeq 2500. TCRdb took the public reads, trimmed them with fastp at Q25, ran MiXCR for clone calling and kept in-frame beta chains. Rows are combined by CDR3 protein, so each entry shows the most common genes and DNA. The sample yields hundreds of thousands of distinct CDR3 sequences; around 8% were counted once. The ten largest account for around 13% of the sample. This specimen consisted of PBMCs from blood, obtained approximately 25 months after vaccination. The receptors originated from a man aged 50-75 years who received an inactivated influenza vaccine. Donor details come from another sample of the same person, matched by shared clones.

This clonotype occurred a few times. The V call is TRBV7-2, the J call TRBJ2-3; D is tentatively TRBD1 or TRBD2 (5 bases each). Trimming shortened V by 8 bases and J by 4 bases, and 16 bases separated the two germline ends. Germline-derived CDR1 and CDR2 are SGHTA and FQGNSA. The CDR3 is 14 residues long. The CDR3 DNA reads TGTGCCAGCGGCCGGGACGCCAAGGCAGATACGCAGTATTTT. Its translation is CASGRDAKADTQYF.

This clonotype was found many times. CDR3 loop: CASSLTGDANYGYTF. The CDR3 nucleotides read TGCGCCAGCAGCTTGACAGGGGACGCTAACTATGGCTACACCTTC. This chain uses TRBV5-1 with TRBJ1-2, with 7 bases identical to TRBD1. V lost 1 base, J lost 0 bases, and 3 bases stayed unmatched. Germline V gene data show CDR1 as SGHRS and CDR2 as YFSETQ. The CDR3 extends over 15 amino acids.

This clonotype was counted at least ten times. This chain connects TRBV18 to TRBJ1-1; no reliable D call. The CDR3 spans 15 residues. V gave up 4 bases and J gave up 3 bases, with 15 bases separating them. Germline CDR1 KGHSH, CDR2 LQKENI. The CDR3 coding sequence is TGTGCCAGCTCACTCCGAGCACAGCAAGACACTGAAGCTTTCTTT. Amino acids: CASSLRAQQDTEAFF.

This clonotype was seen only a few times. The rearrangement links TRBV9 to TRBJ1-2, with D possibly TRBD1 on 6 matching bases. Between the trimmed V and J ends, which lost 3 bases and 4 bases, there was a span of 16 bases. The length of the CDR3 is 15 residues. Germline assignment: CDR1 SGDLS and CDR2 YYNGEE. In DNA form, the CDR3 reads TGTGCCAGCAGCGGACCCTTTTCAGGGGCCTATGGCTACACCTTC. It encodes CASSGPFSGAYGYTF. Variable domain in full (rest from reference TRBV9 and TRBJ1-2): DSGVTQTPKHLITATGQRVTLRCSPRSGDLSVYWYQQSLDQGLQFLIQYYNGEERAKGNILERFSAQQFPDLHSELNLSSLELGDSALYFCASSGPFSGAYGYTFGSGTRLTVV.

The V and J genes are TRBV12-3 or TRBV12-4 and TRBJ1-1; no reliable D call. This CDR3 is built from 14 residues. Trimming removed 4 bases from V and 5 bases from J, with 14 bases in between. The CDR3 protein is CASSSLRGGTEAFF. The CDR3 DNA reads TGTGCCAGCAGTTCCCTCAGAGGAGGGACTGAAGCTTTCTTT.

This clonotype was recorded a few times. The gene calls are TRBV5-4 and TRBJ2-6; D call uncertain. Trimming took 1 base from V and 1 from J, leaving 33 bases between them. This CDR3 is built from 24 residues. Germline assignment: CDR1 SGHNT and CDR2 YYREEE (reference sequence). The CDR3 DNA reads TGTGCCAGCAGCTTGAGGTGGCTCAGCACCCCCTCAAGGTCTTCAATTTCTGGGGCCAACGTCCTGACTTTC. This sequence encodes CASSLRWLSTPSRSSISGANVLTF.

V is TRBV20-1 and J is TRBJ2-7; no clear D. Germline CDR1 reads DFQATT; CDR2 reads SNEGSKA (reference sequence). The CDR3 sequence is 15 residues long. Trimming cost V 3 bases and J 6 bases, with 21 bases left between them. CDR3 sequence reads: CSASFIGSLTREQYF. In DNA form, the CDR3 reads TGCAGTGCTAGTTTCATTGGTTCCTTAACCCGCGAGCAGTACTTC.

This clonotype was seen only a few times. The chain links TRBV4-3 to TRBJ1-6; weak D call: TRBD1 (5 bases). The V and J ends lost 0 bases and 2 bases respectively, with 11 bases between them. The CDR3 spans 17 residues. The V gene's germline CDR1 is LGHNA and CDR2 YSLEER. The CDR3 is CASSQDGRGPYNSPLHF. The CDR3 region has the DNA TGCGCCAGCAGCCAAGACGGACGGGGCCCCTATAATTCACCCCTCCACTTT.

This clonotype was seen repeatedly, ten times or more. The V call is TRBV24-1, the J call TRBJ2-1; the D gene could be TRBD1 or TRBD2 (5 bases each). The CDR3 is 14 residues long. The V end was cut by 4 bases, the J end by 6 bases, with 12 bases between. Germline V gene lookup returns CDR1 KGHDR and CDR2 SFDVKD. CDR3 residues: CATSDARAGNEQFF. For the CDR3, the DNA is TGTGCCACCAGTGACGCCAGGGCGGGCAATGAGCAGTTCTTC.

For the CDR3, the DNA is TGTGCCAGCAGTCGATCTAGCGGGGCCCACTACGAGCAGTACTTC. As protein: CASSRSSGAHYEQYF. The chain is built from TRBV6-2 or TRBV6-3 and TRBJ2-7; 9 bases are a match to TRBD2. Trimming took 5 bases from V and 3 from J; bases not matched to a gene: 8. In germline, CDR1 is MNHEY, CDR2 SVGEGT. The CDR3 sequence is 15 residues long.

This clonotype was recorded many times. The chain links TRBV3-1 to TRBJ1-5; D is possibly TRBD1 (6 bases). The CDR3 sequence is 14 residues long. The V end was cut by 4 bases, the J end by 3 bases, with 10 bases between. Germline V gene data show CDR1 as LGHDT and CDR2 as YNNKEL (reference sequence). DNA for the CDR3: TGTGCCAGCAGCCGGGACATTAACAATCAGCCCCAGCATTTT. As protein: CASSRDINNQPQHF.

Ten or more counts support this clonotype. V gene TRBV7-2 combines with J gene TRBJ2-1; no firm D call. CDR1 and CDR2 (germline): SGHTA, FQGNSA. The CDR3 sequence is 15 residues long. Trimming took off 0 bases at V and 3 bases at J, with 9 bases between the two ends. The CDR3 region is CASSLAITRYNEQFF. CDR3 DNA sequence: TGTGCCAGCAGCTTAGCGATTACCCGCTACAATGAGCAGTTCTTC.

This chain connects TRBV4-2 to TRBJ2-1; D perhaps matches TRBD2 (6 bases). The CDR3 has 16 amino acids. Germline V gene data show CDR1 as LGHNA and CDR2 as YNFKEQ. Between the trimmed V and J ends, which lost 0 bases and 5 bases, there was a span of 14 bases. The CDR3: CASSQELARANNEQFF. The CDR3 DNA follows: TGTGCCAGCAGCCAAGAACTAGCCCGGGCGAACAATGAGCAGTTCTTC.

This clonotype was observed many times. The chain links TRBV20-1 to TRBJ2-3; a weak D match, TRBD2 (6 bases). Germline V CDR1 and CDR2: DFQATT, SNEGSKA (reference sequence). CDR3 size: 16 residues. Trimming left V 0 bases short and J 6 bases short, with 19 bases between. The CDR3 DNA reads TGCAGTGCTAGAGATCTCGTGGGACTCCCCTCGGATACGCAGTATTTT. It specifies CSARDLVGLPSDTQYF.